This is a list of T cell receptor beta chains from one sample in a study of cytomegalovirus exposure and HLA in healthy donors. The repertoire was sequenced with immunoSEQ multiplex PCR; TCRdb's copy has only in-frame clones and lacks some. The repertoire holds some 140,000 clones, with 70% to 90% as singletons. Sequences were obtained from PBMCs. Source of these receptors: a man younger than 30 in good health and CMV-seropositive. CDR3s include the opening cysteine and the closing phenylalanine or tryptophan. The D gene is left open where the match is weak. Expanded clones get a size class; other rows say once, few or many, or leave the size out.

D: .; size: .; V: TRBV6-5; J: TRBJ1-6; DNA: TGTGCCAGCAGTTCTATTAATTCACCCCTCCACTTT; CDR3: CASSSINSPLHF
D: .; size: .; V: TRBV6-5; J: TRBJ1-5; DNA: TGTGCCAGCAGTTCGTCCGTGAATCAGCCCCAGCATTTT; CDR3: CASSSSVNQPQHF
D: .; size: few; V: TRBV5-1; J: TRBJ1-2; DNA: TGCGCCAGCAGCTTGTGGACAAATAACTATGGCTACACCTTC; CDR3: CASSLWTNNYGYTF
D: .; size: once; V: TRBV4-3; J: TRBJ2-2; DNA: TGCGCCAGCAGCCCCTCCACTAGCTACACCGGGGAGCTGTTTTTT; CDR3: CASSPSTSYTGELFF
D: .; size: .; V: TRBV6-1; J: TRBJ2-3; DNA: TGTGCCAGCAGTGACGGGGGAAGGACGCAGTATTTT; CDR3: CASSDGGRTQYF
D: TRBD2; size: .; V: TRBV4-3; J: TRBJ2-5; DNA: TGCGCCAGCAGCCAAGGACTAGCGGGAGATGTGGAGACCCAGTACTTC; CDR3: CASSQGLAGDVETQYF
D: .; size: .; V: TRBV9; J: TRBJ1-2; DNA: TGTGCCAGCAGCGAACAGGGCCACCCGATGGGGTACTATGGCTACACCTTC; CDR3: CASSEQGHPMGYYGYTF
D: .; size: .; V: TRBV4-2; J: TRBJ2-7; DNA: TGTGCCAGCAGCCAAGCCGGGACTCCCTCCTACGAGCAGTACTTC; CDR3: CASSQAGTPSYEQYF
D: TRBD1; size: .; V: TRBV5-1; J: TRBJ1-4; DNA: TGCGCCAGCCGGGACAGGCCACAAGCTAATGAAAAACTGTTTTTT; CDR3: CASRDRPQANEKLFF
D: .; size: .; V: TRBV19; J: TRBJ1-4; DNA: TGTGCCAGTAGTATAGTTCCGGGGATTAATGAAAAACTGTTTTTT; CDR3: CASSIVPGINEKLFF
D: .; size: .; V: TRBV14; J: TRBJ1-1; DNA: TGTGCCAGCAGCTCCCAACGGTTGGGGGGGACTGAAGCTTTCTTT; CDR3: CASSSQRLGGTEAFF
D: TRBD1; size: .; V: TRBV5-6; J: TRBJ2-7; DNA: TGTGCCAGCAGTAGGGACAGGAGGCAGTACTTC; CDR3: CASSRDRRQYF
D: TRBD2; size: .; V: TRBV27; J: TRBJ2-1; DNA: TGTGCCAGCAGTTCAGGGACTAGCGGGGCGTACAATGAGCAGTTCTTC; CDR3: CASSSGTSGAYNEQFF
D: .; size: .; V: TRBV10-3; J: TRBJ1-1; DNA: TGTGCCATCAGTGCCCGGAACACTGAAGCTTTCTTT; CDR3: CAISARNTEAFF
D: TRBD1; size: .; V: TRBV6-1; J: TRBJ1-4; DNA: TGTGCCAGCAGTGACCCGGGGACAGGGAGTGAAAAACTGTTTTTT; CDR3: CASSDPGTGSEKLFF
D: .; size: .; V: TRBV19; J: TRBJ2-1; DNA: TGTGCCAGTAGTATTACCAGCTACAATGAGCAGTTCTTC; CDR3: CASSITSYNEQFF
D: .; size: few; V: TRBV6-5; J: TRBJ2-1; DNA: TGTGCCAGCAGTAAGAGTCGGGGCTCCTACAATGAGCAGTTCTTC; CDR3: CASSKSRGSYNEQFF
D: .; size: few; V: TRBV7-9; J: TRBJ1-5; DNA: TGTGCCAGCAGGCAGGGTGGGGGGCAGCCCCAGCATTTT; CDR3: CASRQGGGQPQHF
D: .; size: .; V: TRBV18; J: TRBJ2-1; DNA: TGTGCCAGCTCACCACCGCCGGGGAGCTCCTACAATGAGCAGTTCTTC; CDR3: CASSPPPGSSYNEQFF
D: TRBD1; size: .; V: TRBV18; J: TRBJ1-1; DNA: TGTGCCAGCTCCCCTCGACAGGGTAGGACGAACACTGAAGCTTTCTTT; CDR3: CASSPRQGRTNTEAFF
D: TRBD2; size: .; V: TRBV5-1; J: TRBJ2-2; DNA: TGCGCCAGCAGCTTGGCCGTGTGGACTAGCGGGGGGGAGAACACCGGGGAGCTGTTTTTT; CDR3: CASSLAVWTSGGENTGELFF
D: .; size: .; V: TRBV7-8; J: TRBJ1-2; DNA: TGTGCCAGCAGCTCAACCGTTTGGGGCACTAACTATGGCTACACCTTC; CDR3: CASSSTVWGTNYGYTF
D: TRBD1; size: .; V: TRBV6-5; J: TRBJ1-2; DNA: TGTGCCAGCAGTTACGTGGGGACAGAGAATGGCTACACCTTC; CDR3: CASSYVGTENGYTF
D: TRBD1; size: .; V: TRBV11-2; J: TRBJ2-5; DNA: TGTGCCAGCAGCCCGAGGGGGCTCCAAGAGACCCAGTACTTC; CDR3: CASSPRGLQETQYF
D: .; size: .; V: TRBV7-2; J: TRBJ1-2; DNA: TGTGCCAGCAGCTTAGGGTGGGCCCCGGCCTATGGCTACACCTTC; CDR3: CASSLGWAPAYGYTF
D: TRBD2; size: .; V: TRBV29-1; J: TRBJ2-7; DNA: TGCAGCGTCCTCGGGGGGACGGCGGGGGAGAGCTCCTACGAGCAGTACTTC; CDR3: CSVLGGTAGESSYEQYF
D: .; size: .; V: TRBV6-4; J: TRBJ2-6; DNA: TGTGCCAGCAGTGACTCAGGGGGATCTGGGGCCAACGTCCTGACTTTC; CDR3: CASSDSGGSGANVLTF
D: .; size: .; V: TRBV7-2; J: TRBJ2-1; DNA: TGTGCCAGCAGCTTAGCCCTAGCTTACAATGAGCAGTTCTTC; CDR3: CASSLALAYNEQFF
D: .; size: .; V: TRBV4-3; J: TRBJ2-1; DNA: TGCGCCAGCAGCCAAGGTAGCGTACGTAGCTCCTACAATGAGCAGTTCTTC; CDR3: CASSQGSVRSSYNEQFF
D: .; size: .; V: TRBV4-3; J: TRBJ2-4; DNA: TGCGCCAGCAGCCACCACCCCGGAGTAGGAAAAAACATTCAGTACTTC; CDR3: CASSHHPGVGKNIQYF
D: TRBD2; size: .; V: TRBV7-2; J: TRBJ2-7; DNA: TGTGCCAGCGGGGCCGCAGGGACTAGCTACGAGCAGTACTTC; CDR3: CASGAAGTSYEQYF
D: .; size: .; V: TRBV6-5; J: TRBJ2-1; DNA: TGTGCCAGCAGAAACAGGATTAGCTCCTACAATGAGCAGTTCTTC; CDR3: CASRNRISSYNEQFF
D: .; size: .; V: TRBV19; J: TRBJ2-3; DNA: TGTGCCAGTAGTATAAGACTAGTGAGTACAGATACGCAGTATTTT; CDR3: CASSIRLVSTDTQYF
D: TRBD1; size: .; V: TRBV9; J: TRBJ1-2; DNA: TGTGCCAGCGGGACAGGGGCCATCAACTATGGCTACACCTTC; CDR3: CASGTGAINYGYTF
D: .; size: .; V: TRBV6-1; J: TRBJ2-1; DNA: TGTGCCAGCAGTGAAGCCCAGGTCAACTCCTACAATGAGCAGTTCTTC; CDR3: CASSEAQVNSYNEQFF
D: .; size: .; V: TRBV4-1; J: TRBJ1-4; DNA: TGCGCCAGCAGCCAAGTCCGGGAGAGGGATGAAAAACTGTTTTTT; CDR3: CASSQVRERDEKLFF
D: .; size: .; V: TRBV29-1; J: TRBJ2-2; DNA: TGCAGCGTGAAGACAGTGAACACCGGGGAGCTGTTTTTT; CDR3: CSVKTVNTGELFF
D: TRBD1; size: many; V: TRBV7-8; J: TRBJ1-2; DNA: TGTGCCAGCACCGCTGACAGGGGAGGTTATGGCTACACCTTC; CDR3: CASTADRGGYGYTF
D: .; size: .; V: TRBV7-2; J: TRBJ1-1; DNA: TGTGCCAGCAGCTATGGACAGCTTGAAGCTTTCTTT; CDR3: CASSYGQLEAFF
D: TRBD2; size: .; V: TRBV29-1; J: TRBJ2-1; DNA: TGCAGCGTCCTTGGACTAGCGGGAGCCCTCAATGAGCAGTTCTTC; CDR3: CSVLGLAGALNEQFF
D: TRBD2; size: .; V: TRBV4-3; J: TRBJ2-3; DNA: TGCGCCAGCAGCCAAGATAGGGGGACTAGTTGGGATACGCAGTATTTT; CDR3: CASSQDRGTSWDTQYF
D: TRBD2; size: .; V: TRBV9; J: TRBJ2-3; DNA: TGTGCCAGCAGCGTAGACCCCCGAACACCTAGCGGGGAGCAGTATTTT; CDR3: CASSVDPRTPSGEQYF
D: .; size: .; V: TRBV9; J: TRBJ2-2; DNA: TGTGCCAGCTTCGGGGGGAACACCGGGGAGCTGTTTTTT; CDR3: CASFGGNTGELFF
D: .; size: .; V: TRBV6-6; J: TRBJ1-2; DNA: TGTGCCAGCGGTCGGGGGATGGGCTATGGCTACACCTTC; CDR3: CASGRGMGYGYTF
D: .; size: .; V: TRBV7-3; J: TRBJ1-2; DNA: TGTGCCAGCAGCGGACTCGCCGGCGGGGAGGATGGCTACACCTTC; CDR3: CASSGLAGGEDGYTF
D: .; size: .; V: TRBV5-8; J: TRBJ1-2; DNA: TGTGCCAGCAGCTTGGTGGCAGTTAACTATGGCTACACCTTC; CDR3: CASSLVAVNYGYTF
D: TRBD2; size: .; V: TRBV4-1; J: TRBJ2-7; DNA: TGCGCCAGCAGCCAAATCCCGGGACTAGGGCCCTACGAGCAGTACTTC; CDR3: CASSQIPGLGPYEQYF